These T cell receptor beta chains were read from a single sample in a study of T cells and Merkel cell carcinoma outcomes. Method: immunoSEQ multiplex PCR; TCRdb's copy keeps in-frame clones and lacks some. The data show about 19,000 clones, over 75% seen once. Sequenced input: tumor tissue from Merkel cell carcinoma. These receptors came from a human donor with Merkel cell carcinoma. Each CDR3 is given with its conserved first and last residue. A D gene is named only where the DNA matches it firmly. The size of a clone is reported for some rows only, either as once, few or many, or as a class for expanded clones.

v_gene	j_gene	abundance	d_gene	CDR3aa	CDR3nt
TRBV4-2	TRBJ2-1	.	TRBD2	CASSPRLAGNLYNEQFF	TGTGCCAGCAGCCCTCGACTAGCGGGAAATCTCTACAATGAGCAGTTCTTC
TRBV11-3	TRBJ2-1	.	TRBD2	CASSLRDGRLAGNEQFF	TGTGCCAGCAGCTTAAGAGATGGGAGACTAGCGGGGAATGAGCAGTTCTTC
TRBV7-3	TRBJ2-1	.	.	CASSKLPGPNNEQFF	TGTGCCAGCAGCAAGCTTCCGGGGCCTAACAATGAGCAGTTCTTC
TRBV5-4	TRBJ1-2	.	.	CASSYLGRPNYGYTF	TGTGCCAGCAGCTATCTCGGACGCCCGAACTATGGCTACACCTTC
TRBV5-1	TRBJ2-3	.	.	CASSLGLHFTDTQYF	TGCGCCAGCAGCTTGGGGCTACACTTCACAGATACGCAGTATTTT
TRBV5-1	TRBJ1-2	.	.	CASSLSGDGYTF	TGCGCCAGCAGCTTATCAGGGGATGGCTACACCTTC
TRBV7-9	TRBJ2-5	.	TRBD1	CASSRDRGKETQYF	TGTGCCAGCAGCCGGGACAGGGGGAAAGAGACCCAGTACTTC
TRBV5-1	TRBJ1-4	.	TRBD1	CASSPTGAGEKLFF	TGCGCCAGCAGCCCGACAGGGGCGGGGGAAAAACTGTTTTTT
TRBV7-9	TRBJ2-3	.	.	CALGDTQYF	TGTGCCCTGGGGGATACGCAGTATTTT
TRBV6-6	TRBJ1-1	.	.	CASSPTGGWGTEAFF	TGTGCCAGCAGCCCAACGGGGGGGTGGGGGACTGAAGCTTTCTTT
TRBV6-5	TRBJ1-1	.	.	CASRRTANTEAFF	TGTGCCAGCAGGCGGACAGCGAACACTGAAGCTTTCTTT
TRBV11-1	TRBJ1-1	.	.	CASSLGAEAFF	TGTGCCAGCAGCTTGGGAGCTGAAGCTTTCTTT
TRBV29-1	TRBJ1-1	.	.	CSVEEGVILNTEAFF	TGCAGCGTTGAAGAAGGAGTTATTTTGAACACTGAAGCTTTCTTT
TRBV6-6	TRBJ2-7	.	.	CASSSIGFPYEQYF	TGTGCCAGCAGTTCGATAGGGTTTCCCTACGAGCAGTACTTC
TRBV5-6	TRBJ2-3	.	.	CASSLFSSTDTQYF	TGTGCCAGCAGCCTCTTTTCTAGCACAGATACGCAGTATTTT
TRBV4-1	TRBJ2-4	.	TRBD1	CASSQRQGVAKNIQYF	TGCGCCAGCAGCCAGCGACAGGGGGTAGCCAAAAACATTCAGTACTTC
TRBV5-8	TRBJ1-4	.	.	CASSSQGVNEKLFF	TGTGCCAGCAGCTCCCAAGGGGTCAATGAAAAACTGTTTTTT
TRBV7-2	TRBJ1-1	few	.	CASSLGGGNTEAFF	TGTGCCAGCAGCTTAGGGGGCGGAAACACTGAAGCTTTCTTT
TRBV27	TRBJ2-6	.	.	CASSSSLGTPGANVLTF	TGTGCCAGCAGTTCATCGCTTGGGACTCCCGGGGCCAACGTCCTGACTTTC
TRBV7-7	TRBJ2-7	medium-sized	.	CASSLADGNYEQYF	TGTGCTAGCAGCTTAGCGGACGGAAACTACGAGCAGTACTTC
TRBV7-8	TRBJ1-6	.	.	CASSPTGGPLGSPLHF	TGTGCCAGCAGCCCTACGGGAGGCCCACTGGGTTCACCCCTCCACTTT
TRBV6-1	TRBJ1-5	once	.	CASGGGTSQHF	TGTGCCAGCGGGGGTGGTACAAGCCAGCATTTT
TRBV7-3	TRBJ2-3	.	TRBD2	CASSLAGADTQYF	TGTGCCAGCAGCTTAGCGGGAGCGGATACGCAGTATTTT
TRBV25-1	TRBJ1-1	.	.	CASSEWGRNTEAFF	TGTGCCAGCAGTGAATGGGGACGGAACACTGAAGCTTTCTTT